The 25 T cell receptor beta chains below come from one sample, sequenced in a study of identifying expanded T cells in peripheral blood (dated by TCRdb to between 2018 and 2020). The library relied on the immunoSEQ multiplex PCR assay. The source is immuneACCESS, and TCRdb retained only in-frame sequences with V and J called. Part of the clones is not carried over; for the studies checked, unresolved V genes explain less than half of this, and the remainder is unexplained. For this sample the table gives 90,000 to 120,000 clones, of which roughly 91% were detected only once. Jointly, the top ten make up over 15% of the sample. The material sequenced was blood. These receptors all stem from a person aged 18-70 years in good health.

The chain joins TRBV11-2 to TRBJ2-7; the D is unclear. The CDR3 totals 13 residues. CDR1 SGHAT and CDR2 FQNNGV come from the germline V gene. The V end lost 1 base, the J end lost 4 bases, and 8 bases lay between the germline ends. In nucleotides, the CDR3 is TGTGCCAGCAGCTTAGGTCCGGGTTACGAGCAGTACTTC. It translates to CASSLGPGYEQYF.

The rearrangement uses TRBV19 and TRBJ2-5, with D maybe TRBD2 (6 bases). The V gene's germline CDR1 is LNHDA and CDR2 SQIVND (reference sequence). This CDR3 is built from 13 residues. V shed 2 bases and J shed 5 bases, with 9 bases lying between them. CDR3 loop: CASSIRGRETQYF. CDR3 nucleotides: TGTGCCAGTAGTATACGGGGGAGGGAGACCCAGTACTTC. The full variable domain, its missing parts supplied by reference TRBV19 and TRBJ2-5, is DGGITQSPKYLFRKEGQNVTLSCEQNLNHDAMYWYRQDPGQGLRLIYYSQIVNDFQKGDIAEGYSVSREKKESFPLTVTSAQKNPTAFYLCASSIRGRETQYFGPGTRLLVL.

The chain employs TRBV18 and TRBJ1-1; D is perhaps TRBD1 (6 bases). The CDR3 is 14 residues long. Germline V CDR1 and CDR2: KGHSH, LQKENI. Trimming shortened V by 6 bases and J by 4 bases, and 15 bases separated the two germline ends. In DNA form, the CDR3 reads TGTGCCAGCTCTCTTGGGGGGCTGGGCACTGAAGCTTTCTTT. Protein product: CASSLGGLGTEAFF.

The chain employs TRBV9 and TRBJ2-1, with 7 positions matching TRBD2. Germline loops: CDR1 SGDLS, CDR2 YYNGEE. The CDR3 covers 14 residues. V was clipped by 7 bases and J by 2 bases; unmatched bases: 6. CDR3 amino acids: CASSPSGAYNEQFF. The CDR3, as DNA: TGTGCCAGCTCCCCCAGCGGGGCCTACAATGAGCAGTTCTTC.

J is TRBJ1-3 and V is TRBV6-6; the D is unclear. The CDR3 contains 15 residues. V was shortened by 2 bases and J by 0 bases, with 8 bases between the two germline ends. Germline V gene lookup returns CDR1 MNHNY and CDR2 SVGAGI (reference sequence). The CDR3 nucleotides are TGTGCCAGCAGTTACAGGGCCGACTCTGGAAACACCATATATTTT. Its translation is CASSYRADSGNTIYF.

V usage is TRBV2 and J usage is TRBJ2-1; D is ambiguous. Per germline, CDR1 SNHLY and CDR2 FYNNEI. The CDR3 sequence is 10 residues long. Trimming pared 8 bases from V and 7 bases from J, leaving 6 bases between. CDR3 bases: TGTGCCAGCGGAGAGAATGAGCAGTTCTTC. It encodes CASGENEQFF.

This chain uses TRBV15 with TRBJ2-5, with D unclear. CDR1 and CDR2 (germline): LNHNV, YYDKDF (reference sequence). Trimming pared 3 bases from V and 0 bases from J, leaving 2 bases between. The CDR3 sequence is 12 residues long. The CDR3 loop reads CATSSHQETQYF. DNA for the CDR3: TGTGCCACCAGCAGCCACCAAGAGACCCAGTACTTC.

At least ten counts were recorded for this clone. The V and J genes are TRBV7-9 and TRBJ2-7; no firm D call. Germline CDR1 and CDR2: SEHNR and FQNEAQ (reference sequence). This CDR3 comprises 15 residues. Trimming stripped 5 bases from V and 0 bases from J, with 14 bases between. CDR3: CASSPTAGSSYEQYF. Here the CDR3 DNA reads TGTGCCAGCAGCCCAACGGCTGGTTCCTCCTACGAGCAGTACTTC.

The V call is TRBV27, the J call TRBJ2-3, with 7 bases lining up with TRBD1. Germline V gene sequence: CDR1 MNHEY, CDR2 SMNVEV (reference sequence). The CDR3 runs 15 residues. J gave up 2 bases and V 5 bases, and 7 bases lay outside the gene matches. CDR3 nucleotide sequence: TGTGCCAGCAGTGCACAGGGGTCTTACACAGATACGCAGTATTTT. Translated, it gives CASSAQGSYTDTQYF.

V and J are TRBV11-2 and TRBJ1-1; tentatively, D is TRBD1 (6 bases). The CDR3 sequence is 15 residues long. Germline lookup yields CDR1 SGHAT and CDR2 FQNNGV. V lost 1 base and J lost 1, with 10 bases in between. The CDR3, as DNA: TGTGCCAGCAGCTTAGCAGGGGCCACGAACACTGAAGCTTTCTTT. Protein product: CASSLAGATNTEAFF.

This clone has only one observation. The chain has TRBV6-5 and TRBJ1-2; 9 nucleotides match TRBD1. From germline, CDR1 is MNHEY and CDR2 SVGAGI. J lost 1 base, V lost 5 bases, and 5 bases had no gene match. There are 15 residues in the CDR3. The CDR3 sequence is CASSGGTGLNYGYTF. The CDR3 DNA reads TGTGCCAGCAGTGGGGGGACAGGGCTTAACTATGGCTACACCTTC.

The rearrangement links TRBV28 to TRBJ2-5, with D unresolved. Germline V gene sequence: CDR1 MDHEN, CDR2 SYDVKM. This CDR3 region has 15 residues. V lost 2 bases and J 2 bases, leaving 12 bases between the germline ends. CDR3 sequence reads: CASSLPPWSQETQYF. The CDR3 DNA reads TGTGCCAGCAGTTTACCCCCGTGGAGTCAAGAGACCCAGTACTTC. The full variable domain, rest sourced from reference TRBV28 and TRBJ2-5, is DVKVTQSSRYLVKRTGEKVFLECVQDMDHENMFWYRQDPGLGLRLIYFSYDVKMKEKGDIPEGYSVSREKKERFSLILESASTNQTSMYLCASSLPPWSQETQYFGPGTRLLVL.

The rearrangement uses TRBV15 and TRBJ1-5; TRBD1 might be the D (5 bases). V lost 3 bases to trimming and J lost 0 bases, with 12 bases between them. The CDR3 runs to 16 residues. Germline loops: CDR1 LNHNV, CDR2 YYDKDF (reference sequence). CDR3 in amino acids: CATSSGGDYSNQPQHF. The CDR3 DNA sequence: TGTGCCACCAGCAGTGGAGGGGATTATAGCAATCAGCCCCAGCATTTT.

This chain connects TRBV5-1 to TRBJ2-3; the match to TRBD1 covers 8 bases. Trimming removed 7 bases from V and 4 bases from J; junction bases left unmatched: 11. Germline loops: CDR1 SGHRS, CDR2 YFSETQ. CDR3 length: 15 residues. The CDR3 protein is CASGRQGALADTQYF. CDR3 coding DNA: TGCGCCAGCGGGAGGCAGGGGGCGCTTGCAGATACGCAGTATTTT.

The chain is built from TRBV6-1 and TRBJ2-3; perhaps TRBD1 as D (6 bases). Looked up from germline, CDR1 is MNHNS and CDR2 is SASEGT. Trimming took 4 bases from V and 3 from J, leaving 14 bases between them. The CDR3 is made up of 15 amino acids. The CDR3 loop is CASSGQVLKTDTQYF. The CDR3 coding sequence is TGTGCCAGCAGTGGACAGGTTTTGAAGACAGATACGCAGTATTTT.

The chain joins TRBV15 to TRBJ1-2, with D tentatively TRBD1 (5 bases). V lost 0 bases to trimming and J lost 4 bases, with 12 bases between them. Germline V gene lookup returns CDR1 LNHNV and CDR2 YYDKDF (reference sequence). The CDR3 spans 15 residues. CDR3 in DNA: TGTGCCACCAGCAGAGATCTCCGACAGTTCTATGGCTACACCTTC. Its protein is CATSRDLRQFYGYTF.

V and J are TRBV5-1 and TRBJ2-1; 8 bases match TRBD2. Germline CDR1 and CDR2: SGHRS and YFSETQ. The CDR3 has 15 amino acids. With 4 bases clipped from V and 6 bases from J, the junction kept 9 bases outside the gene matches. CDR3 loop: CASSLSGLAFNEQFF. The CDR3 DNA is TGCGCCAGCAGCCTTTCCGGACTAGCCTTCAATGAGCAGTTCTTC.

The chain recombines TRBV7-8 with TRBJ1-1; the match to TRBD1 covers 7 bases. V gave up 4 bases and J gave up 8 bases; unmatched junction bases: 13. The CDR3 extends over 15 amino acids. Germline lookup yields CDR1 SGHVS and CDR2 FQNEAQ. CDR3 bases: TGTGCCAGCAGCTCCCGGTTGGCAGGGGGATTGGAAGCTTTCTTT. Amino acid sequence: CASSSRLAGGLEAFF.

The V gene is TRBV5-4, the J gene TRBJ2-5, with 9 positions matching TRBD1. With 4 bases clipped from V and 1 base from J, the junction kept 5 bases outside the gene matches. Germline CDR1 is SGHNT and CDR2 is YYREEE (reference sequence). This CDR3 comprises 15 residues. In nucleotides, the CDR3 is TGTGCCAGCAGCAGAGGGACAGGGTTCCAAGAGACCCAGTACTTC. Encoded protein: CASSRGTGFQETQYF.

The chain employs TRBV4-2 and TRBJ2-1; possibly TRBD1 or TRBD2 for D (5 bases each). The V gene lost 5 bases and the J gene lost 7 bases, with 21 bases spanning the gap. The V gene's germline CDR1 is LGHNA and CDR2 YNFKEQ. The length of the CDR3 is 16 residues. The CDR3 bases are TGTGCCAGCAGCTATTCTACCGGGACCGGGGCGAATGAGCAGTTCTTC. Residues: CASSYSTGTGANEQFF.

This rearrangement joins TRBV7-2 to TRBJ2-7; D remains unclear. V lost 5 bases and J lost 6, with 17 bases in between. This CDR3 is built from 14 residues. From germline, CDR1 is SGHTA and CDR2 FQGNSA. The CDR3 protein is CASSRSLTAGEQYF. DNA for the CDR3: TGTGCCAGCAGCCGGTCGCTTACCGCAGGCGAGCAGTACTTC.

The chain links TRBV19 to TRBJ1-1, with 7 positions matching TRBD1. Germline-derived CDR1 and CDR2 are LNHDA and SQIVND (reference sequence). The junction had 3 bases not matched to a gene; V was cut back by 5 bases and J by 0 bases. This CDR3 region has 14 residues. CDR3: CASSGDRVNTEAFF. The CDR3 DNA follows: TGTGCCAGTAGTGGAGACAGGGTGAACACTGAAGCTTTCTTT. Full variable domain (outside the CDR3, taken from reference TRBV19 and TRBJ1-1): DGGITQSPKYLFRKEGQNVTLSCEQNLNHDAMYWYRQDPGQGLRLIYYSQIVNDFQKGDIAEGYSVSREKKESFPLTVTSAQKNPTAFYLCASSGDRVNTEAFFGQGTRLTVV.

The rearrangement links TRBV15 to TRBJ2-7; D not certain. CDR3 size: 13 residues. V lost 0 bases and J lost 3, with 6 bases in between. CDR1 LNHNV and CDR2 YYDKDF come from the germline V gene (reference sequence). CDR3 in amino acids: CATSRDLDYEQYF. CDR3 nucleotides: TGTGCCACCAGCAGAGATTTGGACTACGAGCAGTACTTC.

The chain employs TRBV6-6 and TRBJ1-3; D call uncertain. The CDR3 has 11 residues. Trimming shortened V by 8 bases and J by 1 base, and 3 bases separated the two germline ends. Germline-derived CDR1 and CDR2 are MNHNY and SVGAGI (reference sequence). The CDR3: CASGSGNTIYF. The CDR3 region has the DNA TGTGCCAGCGGTTCTGGAAACACCATATATTTT.

V usage is TRBV5-6 and J usage is TRBJ1-5; D call uncertain. The germline V gene has CDR1 SGHDT and CDR2 YYEEEE. V was pared by 1 base and J by 5 bases, with 13 bases between. CDR3 length: 15 amino acids. Here the CDR3 reads CASSLSGRPHQPQHF. The CDR3 nucleotides read TGTGCCAGCAGCTTGTCTGGTCGGCCCCATCAGCCCCAGCATTTT.